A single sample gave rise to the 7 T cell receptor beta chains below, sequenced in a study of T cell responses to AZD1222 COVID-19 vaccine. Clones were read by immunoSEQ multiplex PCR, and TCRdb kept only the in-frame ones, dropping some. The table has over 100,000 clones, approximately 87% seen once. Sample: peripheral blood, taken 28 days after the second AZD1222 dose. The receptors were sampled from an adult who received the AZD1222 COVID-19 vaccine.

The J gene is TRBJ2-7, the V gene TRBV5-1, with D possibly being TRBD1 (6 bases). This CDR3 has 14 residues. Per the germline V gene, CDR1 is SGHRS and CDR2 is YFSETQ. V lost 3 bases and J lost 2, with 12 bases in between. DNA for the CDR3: TGCGCCAGCAGCTCCGCCACAGGGACCTACGAGCAGTACTTC. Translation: CASSSATGTYEQYF.

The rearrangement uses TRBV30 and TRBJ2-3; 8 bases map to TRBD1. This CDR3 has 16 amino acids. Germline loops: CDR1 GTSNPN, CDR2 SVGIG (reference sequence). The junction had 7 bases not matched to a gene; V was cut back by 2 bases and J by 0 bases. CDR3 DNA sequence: TGTGCCTGGAGTCACACTCAGGGGGCTAGCACAGATACGCAGTATTTT. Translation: CAWSHTQGASTDTQYF.

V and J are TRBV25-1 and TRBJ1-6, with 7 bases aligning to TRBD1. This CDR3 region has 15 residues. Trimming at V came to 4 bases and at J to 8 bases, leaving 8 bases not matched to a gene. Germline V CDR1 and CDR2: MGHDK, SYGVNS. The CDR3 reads CASSGITGVYSPLHF. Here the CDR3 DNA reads TGTGCCAGCAGTGGGATAACAGGGGTGTATTCACCCCTCCACTTT.

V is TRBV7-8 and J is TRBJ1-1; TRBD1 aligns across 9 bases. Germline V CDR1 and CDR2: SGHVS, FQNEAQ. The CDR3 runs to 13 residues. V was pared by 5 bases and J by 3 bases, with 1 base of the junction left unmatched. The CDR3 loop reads CASSGQGYTEAFF. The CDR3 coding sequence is TGTGCCAGCAGCGGACAGGGGTACACTGAAGCTTTCTTT.

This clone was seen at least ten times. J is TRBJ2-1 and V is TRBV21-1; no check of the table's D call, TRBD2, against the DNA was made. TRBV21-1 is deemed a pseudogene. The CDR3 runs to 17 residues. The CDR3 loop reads CASSKCGPLAGGDEQFF. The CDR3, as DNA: TGTGCCAGCAGCAAATGTGGGCCACTAGCGGGGGGAGATGAGCAGTTCTTC.

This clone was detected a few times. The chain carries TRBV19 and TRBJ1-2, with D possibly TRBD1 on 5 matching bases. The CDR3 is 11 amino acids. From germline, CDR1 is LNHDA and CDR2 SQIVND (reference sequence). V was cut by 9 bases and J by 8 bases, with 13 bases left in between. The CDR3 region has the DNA TGTGCCAGCACGGGGGTCGGCGGCTACACCTTC. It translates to CASTGVGGYTF. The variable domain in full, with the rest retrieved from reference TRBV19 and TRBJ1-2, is DGGITQSPKYLFRKEGQNVTLSCEQNLNHDAMYWYRQDPGQGLRLIYYSQIVNDFQKGDIAEGYSVSREKKESFPLTVTSAQKNPTAFYLCASTGVGGYTFGSGTRLTVV.

CDR3 protein: CASSRGLSNQPQHF. The DNA for the CDR3 is TGTGCCAGCAGCCGGGGTCTAAGCAATCAGCCCCAGCATTTT. The rearrangement uses TRBV7-2 and TRBJ1-5; no reliable D call. The germline V gene has CDR1 SGHTA and CDR2 FQGNSA. Trimming took 5 bases from V and 1 from J, leaving 9 bases between them. This CDR3 region has 14 residues. Supplemented by reference TRBV7-2 and TRBJ1-5, the full variable domain reads GAGVSQSPSNKVTEKGKDVELRCDPISGHTALYWYRQSLGQGLEFLIYFQGNSAPDKSGLPSDRFSAERTGGSVSTLTIQRTQQEDSAVYLCASSRGLSNQPQHFGDGTRLSIL.